In this sample, the clone carrying this TCR beta chain turned up a few times. The antigen remains undetermined. This sample is drawn from a study of CD8 T cells in ankylosing spondylitis. Regarding the study as a whole: The disease-linked clones had a CD8+ phenotype and low blood frequencies.

CDR1 and CDR2 (germline): MDHEN, SYDVKM. V was clipped by 7 bases and J by 3 bases; unmatched bases: 11. The CDR3 is made up of 16 amino acids. TCRdb ran MiXCR on the 5' RACE reads and lists one entry per CDR3 protein. The sample lists around 140,000 distinct CDR3 sequences; about 10% were seen once. The TCR comes from a female donor with ankylosing spondylitis or in good health (not recorded which). The chain joins TRBV28 to TRBJ2-3, with 9 bases lining up with TRBD1. Sample: blood, either unsorted or a sorted T cell fraction (not recorded which). The CDR3 DNA is TGTGCCAGCAACTCGAGGGGGACAGGGTTGACAGATACGCAGTATTTT. Amino acid sequence: CASNSRGTGLTDTQYF.